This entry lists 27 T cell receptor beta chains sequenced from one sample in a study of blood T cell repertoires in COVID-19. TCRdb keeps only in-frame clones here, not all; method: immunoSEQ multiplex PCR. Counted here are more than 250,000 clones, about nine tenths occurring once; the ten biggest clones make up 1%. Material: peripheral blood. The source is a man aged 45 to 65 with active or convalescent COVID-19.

CDR3: CSASQGFEETQYF. CDR3 DNA sequence: TGCAGTGCTAGTCAGGGATTTGAAGAGACCCAGTACTTC. The chain uses TRBV20-1 and TRBJ2-5; D perhaps matches TRBD1 (5 bases). Germline values: CDR1 DFQATT, CDR2 SNEGSKA (reference sequence). The V and J ends lost 3 bases and 3 bases respectively, with 11 bases between them. The CDR3 totals 13 residues.

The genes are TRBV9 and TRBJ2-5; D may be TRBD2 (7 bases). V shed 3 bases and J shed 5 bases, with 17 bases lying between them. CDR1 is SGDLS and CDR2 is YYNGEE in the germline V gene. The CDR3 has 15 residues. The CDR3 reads CASSAGGNLGETQYF. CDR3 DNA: TGTGCCAGCAGCGCGGGGGGCAACCTTGGGGAGACCCAGTACTTC.

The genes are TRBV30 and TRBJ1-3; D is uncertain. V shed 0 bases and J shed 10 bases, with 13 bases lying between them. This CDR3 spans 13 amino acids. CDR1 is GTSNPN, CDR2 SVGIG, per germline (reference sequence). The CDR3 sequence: CAWSVSSRWTIYF. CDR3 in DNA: TGTGCCTGGAGTGTATCCTCGAGGTGGACCATATATTTT. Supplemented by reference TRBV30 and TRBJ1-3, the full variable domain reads SQTIHQWPATLVQPVGSPLSLECTVEGTSNPNLYWYRQAAGRGLQLLFYSVGIGQISSEVPQNLSASRPQDRQFILSSKKLLLSDSGFYLCAWSVSSRWTIYFGEGSWLTVV.

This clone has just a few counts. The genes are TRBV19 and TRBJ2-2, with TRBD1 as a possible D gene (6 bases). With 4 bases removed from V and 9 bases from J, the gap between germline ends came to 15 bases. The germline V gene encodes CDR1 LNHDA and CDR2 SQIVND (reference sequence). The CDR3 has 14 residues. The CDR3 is CASSTRDTRWELFF. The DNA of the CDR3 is TGTGCCAGTAGTACCCGGGACACCCGGTGGGAGCTGTTTTTT.

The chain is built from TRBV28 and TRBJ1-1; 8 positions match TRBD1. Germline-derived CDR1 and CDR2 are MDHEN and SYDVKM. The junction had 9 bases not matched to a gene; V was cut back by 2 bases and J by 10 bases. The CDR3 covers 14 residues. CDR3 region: CASSLTAGQGGAFF. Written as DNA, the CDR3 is TGTGCCAGCAGTTTAACCGCCGGACAGGGAGGAGCTTTCTTT.

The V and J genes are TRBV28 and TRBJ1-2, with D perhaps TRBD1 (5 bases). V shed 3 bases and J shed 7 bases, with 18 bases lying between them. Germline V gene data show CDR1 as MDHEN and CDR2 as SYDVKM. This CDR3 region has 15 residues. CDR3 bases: TGTGCCAGCAGTTTCCCACGACAGATAAAAGGTGGCTACACCTTC. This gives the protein CASSFPRQIKGGYTF.

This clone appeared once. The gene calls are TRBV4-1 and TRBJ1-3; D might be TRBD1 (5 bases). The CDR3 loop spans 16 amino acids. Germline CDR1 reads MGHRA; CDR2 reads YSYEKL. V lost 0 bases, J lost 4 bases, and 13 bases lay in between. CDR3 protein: CASSQETDRNGNTIYF. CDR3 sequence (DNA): TGCGCCAGCAGCCAAGAGACAGATAGAAACGGAAACACCATATATTTT.

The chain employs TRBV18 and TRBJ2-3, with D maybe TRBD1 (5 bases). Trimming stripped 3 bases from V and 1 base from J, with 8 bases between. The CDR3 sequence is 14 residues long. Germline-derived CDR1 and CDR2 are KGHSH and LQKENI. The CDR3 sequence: CASSPQTGTDTQYF. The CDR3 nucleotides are TGTGCCAGCTCACCCCAGACAGGCACAGATACGCAGTATTTT.

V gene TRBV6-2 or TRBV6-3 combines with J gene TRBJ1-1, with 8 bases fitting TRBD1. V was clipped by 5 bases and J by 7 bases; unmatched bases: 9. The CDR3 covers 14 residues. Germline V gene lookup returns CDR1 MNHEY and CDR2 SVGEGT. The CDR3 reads CASSIQGAVSEAFF. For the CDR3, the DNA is TGTGCCAGCAGTATCCAGGGGGCTGTAAGTGAAGCTTTCTTT.

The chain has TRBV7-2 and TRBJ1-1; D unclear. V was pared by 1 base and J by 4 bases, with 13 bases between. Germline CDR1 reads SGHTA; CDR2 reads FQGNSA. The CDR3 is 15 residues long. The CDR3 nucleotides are TGTGCCAGCAGCTTAGATACGGGAGTGGGCACTGAAGCTTTCTTT. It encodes CASSLDTGVGTEAFF.

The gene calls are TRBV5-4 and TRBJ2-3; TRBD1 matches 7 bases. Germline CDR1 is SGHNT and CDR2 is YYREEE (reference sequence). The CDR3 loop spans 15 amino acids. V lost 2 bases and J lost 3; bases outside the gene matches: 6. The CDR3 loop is CASSFDRVSTDTQYF. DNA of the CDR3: TGTGCCAGCAGCTTCGACAGGGTTAGTACAGATACGCAGTATTTT.

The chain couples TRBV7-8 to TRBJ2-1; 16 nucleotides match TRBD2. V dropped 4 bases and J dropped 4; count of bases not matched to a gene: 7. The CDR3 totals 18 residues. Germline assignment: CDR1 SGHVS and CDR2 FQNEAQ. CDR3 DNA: TGTGCCAGCAGCTCGGGACTAGCGGGGGGGCCCCAGTACAATGAGCAGTTCTTC. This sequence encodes CASSSGLAGGPQYNEQFF.

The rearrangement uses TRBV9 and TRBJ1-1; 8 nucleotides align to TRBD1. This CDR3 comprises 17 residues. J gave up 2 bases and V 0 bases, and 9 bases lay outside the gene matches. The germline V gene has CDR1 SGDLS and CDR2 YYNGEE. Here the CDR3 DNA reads TGTGCCAGCAGCGTAGCTACCCAGGGGGCTGGAAACACTGAAGCTTTCTTT. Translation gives CASSVATQGAGNTEAFF.

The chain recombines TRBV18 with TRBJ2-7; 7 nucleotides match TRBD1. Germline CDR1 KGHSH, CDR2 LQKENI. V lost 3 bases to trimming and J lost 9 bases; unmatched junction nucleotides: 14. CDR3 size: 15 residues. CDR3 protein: CASSPSRDRLRGQYF. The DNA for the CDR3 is TGTGCCAGCTCACCGTCCCGGGACAGACTACGAGGGCAGTACTTC.

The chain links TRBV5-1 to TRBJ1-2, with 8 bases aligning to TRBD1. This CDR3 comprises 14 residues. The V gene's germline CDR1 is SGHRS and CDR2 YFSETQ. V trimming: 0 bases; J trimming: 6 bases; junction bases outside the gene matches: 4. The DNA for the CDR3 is TGCGCCAGCAGCTTGGATCAGGGGGCGGATGGCTACACCTTC. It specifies CASSLDQGADGYTF.

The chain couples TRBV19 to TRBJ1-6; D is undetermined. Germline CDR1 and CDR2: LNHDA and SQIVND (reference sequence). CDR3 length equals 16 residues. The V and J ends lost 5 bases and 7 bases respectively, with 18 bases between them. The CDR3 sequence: CASSGGGQTSNSPLHF. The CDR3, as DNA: TGTGCCAGTAGTGGAGGCGGCCAAACAAGCAATTCACCCCTCCACTTT.

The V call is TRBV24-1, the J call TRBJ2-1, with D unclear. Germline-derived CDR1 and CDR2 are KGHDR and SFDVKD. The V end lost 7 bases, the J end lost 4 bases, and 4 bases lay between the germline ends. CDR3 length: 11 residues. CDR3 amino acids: CATSLYNEQFF. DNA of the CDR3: TGTGCCACCAGCCTATACAATGAGCAGTTCTTC.

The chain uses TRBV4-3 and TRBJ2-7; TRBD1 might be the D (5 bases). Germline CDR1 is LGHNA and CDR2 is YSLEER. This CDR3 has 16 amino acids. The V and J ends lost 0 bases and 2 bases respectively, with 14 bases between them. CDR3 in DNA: TGCGCCAGCAGCCAAGATGTTCAGGGAATACCCTACGAGCAGTACTTC. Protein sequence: CASSQDVQGIPYEQYF.

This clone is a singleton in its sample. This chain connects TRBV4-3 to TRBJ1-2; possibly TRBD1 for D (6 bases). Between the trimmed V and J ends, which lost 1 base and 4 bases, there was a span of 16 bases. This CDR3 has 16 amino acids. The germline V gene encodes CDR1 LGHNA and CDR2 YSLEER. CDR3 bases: TGCGCCAGCAGCCAAGGTCGTACAGGGCGTGGCTATGGCTACACCTTC. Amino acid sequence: CASSQGRTGRGYGYTF.

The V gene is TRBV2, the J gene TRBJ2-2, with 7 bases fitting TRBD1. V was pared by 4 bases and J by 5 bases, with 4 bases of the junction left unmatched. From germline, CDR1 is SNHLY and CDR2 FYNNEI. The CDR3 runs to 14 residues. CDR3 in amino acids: CASSGGTVTGELFF. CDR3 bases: TGTGCCAGCAGTGGAGGGACAGTGACCGGGGAGCTGTTTTTT.

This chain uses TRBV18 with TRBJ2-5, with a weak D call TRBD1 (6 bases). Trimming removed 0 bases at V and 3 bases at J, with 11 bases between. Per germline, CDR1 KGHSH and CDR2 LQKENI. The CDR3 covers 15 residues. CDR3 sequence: CASSPPRSGEETQYF. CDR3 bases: TGTGCCAGCTCACCACCGAGATCAGGGGAAGAGACCCAGTACTTC.

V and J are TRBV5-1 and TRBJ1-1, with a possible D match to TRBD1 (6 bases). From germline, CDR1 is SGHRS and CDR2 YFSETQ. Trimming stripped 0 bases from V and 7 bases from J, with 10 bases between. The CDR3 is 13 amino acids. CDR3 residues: CASSLAGEGEAFF. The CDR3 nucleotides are TGCGCCAGCAGCTTGGCAGGGGAAGGTGAAGCTTTCTTT. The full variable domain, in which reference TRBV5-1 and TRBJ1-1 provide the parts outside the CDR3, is KAGVTQTPRYLIKTRGQQVTLSCSPISGHRSVSWYQQTPGQGLQFLFEYFSETQRNKGNFPGRFSGRQFSNSRSEMNVSTLELGDSALYLCASSLAGEGEAFFGQGTRLTVV.

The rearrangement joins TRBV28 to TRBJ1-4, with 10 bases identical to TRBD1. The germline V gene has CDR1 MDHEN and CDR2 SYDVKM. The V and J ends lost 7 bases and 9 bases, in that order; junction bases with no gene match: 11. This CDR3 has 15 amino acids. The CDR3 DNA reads TGTGCCAGCACTTCACCGGGACAGGGGAACCAAAAACTGTTTTTT. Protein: CASTSPGQGNQKLFF.

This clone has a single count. In DNA form, the CDR3 reads TGTGCCAGCACCACAGGGGGTTATAATGAAAAACTGTTTTTT. It specifies CASTTGGYNEKLFF. This chain joins TRBV28 and TRBJ1-4; 8 bases are shared with TRBD1. The CDR3 length is 14 residues. V lost 7 bases and J lost 4; bases outside the gene matches: 5. Germline V gene data show CDR1 as MDHEN and CDR2 as SYDVKM.

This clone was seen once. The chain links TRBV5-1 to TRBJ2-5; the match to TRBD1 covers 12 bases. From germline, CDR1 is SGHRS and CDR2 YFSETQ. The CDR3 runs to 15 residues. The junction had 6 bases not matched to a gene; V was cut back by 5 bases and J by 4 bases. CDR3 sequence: CASREGTGGVETQYF. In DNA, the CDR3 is TGCGCCAGCAGGGAAGGGACAGGGGGCGTAGAGACCCAGTACTTC. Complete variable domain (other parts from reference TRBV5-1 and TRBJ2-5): KAGVTQTPRYLIKTRGQQVTLSCSPISGHRSVSWYQQTPGQGLQFLFEYFSETQRNKGNFPGRFSGRQFSNSRSEMNVSTLELGDSALYLCASREGTGGVETQYFGPGTRLLVL.

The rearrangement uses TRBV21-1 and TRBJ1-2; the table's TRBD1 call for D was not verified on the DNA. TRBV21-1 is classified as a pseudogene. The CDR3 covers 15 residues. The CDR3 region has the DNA TGTGCCAGCAGCAATAGGACAGCTTCTAACTATGGCTACACCTTC. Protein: CASSNRTASNYGYTF.

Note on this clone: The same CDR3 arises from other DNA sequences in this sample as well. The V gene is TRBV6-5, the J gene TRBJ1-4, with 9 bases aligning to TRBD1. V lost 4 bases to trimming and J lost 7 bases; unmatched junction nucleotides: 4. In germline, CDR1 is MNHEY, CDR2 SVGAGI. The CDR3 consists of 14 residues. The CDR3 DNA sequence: TGTGCCAGCAGTTCAACAGGGGGCGGTGAAAAACTGTTTTTT. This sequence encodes CASSSTGGGEKLFF.